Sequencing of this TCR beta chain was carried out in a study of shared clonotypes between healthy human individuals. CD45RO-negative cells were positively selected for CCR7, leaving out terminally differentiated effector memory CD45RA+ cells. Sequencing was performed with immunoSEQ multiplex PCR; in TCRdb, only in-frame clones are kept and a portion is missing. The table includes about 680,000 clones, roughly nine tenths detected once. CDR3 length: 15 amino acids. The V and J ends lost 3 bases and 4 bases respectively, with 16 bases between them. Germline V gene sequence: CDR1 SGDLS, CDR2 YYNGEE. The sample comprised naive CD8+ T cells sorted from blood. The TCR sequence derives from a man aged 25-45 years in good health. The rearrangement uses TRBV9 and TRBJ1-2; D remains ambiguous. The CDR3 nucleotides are TGTGCCAGCAGCGAAGGATCCATTTTAACCTATGGCTACACCTTC. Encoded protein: CASSEGSILTYGYTF.